Listed here are 27 T cell receptor beta chains from one sample, sequenced in a study of glioma-infiltrating T cells. The iRepertoire nested amplicon-rescue multiplex PCR amplified TCR alpha and beta CDR3s from RNA. MiXCR was run by TCRdb on the multiplex PCR reads, yielding one entry per CDR3 protein. This sample has 150,000 to 200,000 distinct CDR3 sequences, with about 32% found just once. Sequencing was performed on glioma tissue, nonneoplastic brain tissue, or PBMCs (not recorded which). All receptors derive from a human donor with low-grade glioma or glioblastoma, undergoing nonglioma brain surgery, or in good health (not recorded which).

This clonotype came up many times. The chain links TRBV7-8 to TRBJ2-3; a possible D gene is TRBD2 (6 bases). CDR3 length: 17 residues. The germline V and J ends were trimmed by 2 bases and 4 bases, with 19 bases remaining between them. Germline-derived CDR1 and CDR2 are SGHVS and FQNEAQ. CDR3 in DNA: TGTGCCAGCAGCTTACTGGCGCGGGGCGACGGTCCAGATACGCAGTATTTT. This encodes CASSLLARGDGPDTQYF.

In regard to this clonotype: A much larger clone lies one base from this, so it may be a read error. The conserved phenylalanine or tryptophan is not found at the CDR3 terminus, so this likely reflects a read error. V gene TRBV4-1 combines with J gene TRBJ1-2; no firm D call. In germline, CDR1 is MGHRA, CDR2 YSYEKL. This CDR3 has 15 amino acids. V was shortened by 0 bases and J by 3 bases, with 11 bases between the two germline ends. Here the CDR3 reads CASSQDRQVYYGYTL. CDR3 sequence (DNA): TGCGCCAGCAGCCAAGATAGGCAGGTCTACTATGGCTACACCCTC.

The table lists this clonotype with a few counts. The chain combines TRBV9 with TRBJ2-1; D remains ambiguous. The CDR3 extends over 12 amino acids. Germline CDR1 reads SGDLS; CDR2 reads YYNGEE. The germline V and J ends were trimmed by 7 bases and 5 bases, with 10 bases remaining between them. CDR3: CASRLLDNEQFF. As DNA, the CDR3 is TGTGCCAGCCGCCTACTCGACAATGAGCAGTTCTTC.

A note on this clonotype: This sequence may be a read error, since a much larger clone differs from it by one base. The chain carries TRBV2 and TRBJ1-1, with 7 positions matching TRBD1. The germline CDR1 and CDR2 sequences are SNHLY and FYNNEI. The CDR3 totals 13 residues. V lost 6 bases and J lost 7; bases outside the gene matches: 8. The CDR3 reads CASSRDRVNEAFF. In DNA, the CDR3 is TGTGCCAGCAGCCGCGACAGGGTTAATGAAGCTTTCTTT.

The V and J genes are TRBV11-3 and TRBJ2-1, with D unresolved. Germline-derived CDR1 and CDR2 are SGHNT and YENEEA. V lost 3 bases to trimming and J lost 4 bases, with 7 bases between them. The CDR3 has 13 amino acids. The CDR3 bases are TGTGCCAGCAGCTTGGTTAATTACAATGAGCAGTTCTTC. Its protein is CASSLVNYNEQFF.

The sample holds many counts of this clonotype. This chain joins TRBV27 and TRBJ2-2, with 10 bases matching TRBD2. This CDR3 spans 16 amino acids. Trimming took 1 base from V and 6 from J; bases not matched to a gene: 5. Germline CDR1 MNHEY, CDR2 SMNVEV (reference sequence). The CDR3 sequence: CASSLWPAGGAGELFF. The CDR3 coding sequence is TGTGCCAGCAGTTTATGGCCAGCGGGAGGGGCCGGGGAGCTGTTTTTT.

This clonotype was counted a single time. A read error may account for a junction end that differs from germline. This rearrangement joins TRBV4-3 to TRBJ2-3; TRBD2 agrees at 7 bases. Germline assignment: CDR1 LGHNA and CDR2 YSLEER. This CDR3 is built from 19 residues. The CDR3 DNA reads TGCGCCAGCAGCCTAAGGTCGGTCTTCCGCGGGAGTAGGTCAGATACGAAGTATTTT. As protein: CASSLRSVFRGSRSDTKYF.

This clonotype has only a few counts. The V gene is TRBV29-1, the J gene TRBJ2-7, with TRBD2 matching over 7 bases. The germline V gene encodes CDR1 SQVTM and CDR2 ANQGSEA. The junction had 5 bases not matched to a gene; V was cut back by 3 bases and J by 0 bases. The CDR3 consists of 14 residues. The CDR3 sequence: CSVDGGGDSYEQYF. The CDR3 DNA reads TGCAGCGTTGATGGGGGAGGGGACTCCTACGAGCAGTACTTC.

The chain links TRBV5-1 to TRBJ2-4; D unresolved. The CDR3 extends over 15 amino acids. The germline V and J ends were trimmed by 5 bases and 1 base, with 13 bases remaining between them. Germline CDR1 and CDR2: SGHRS and YFSETQ. The CDR3: CASRPGDGAKNIQYF. Here the CDR3 DNA reads TGCGCCAGCAGGCCAGGCGATGGTGCCAAAAACATTCAGTACTTC.

In its sample, this clonotype was seen many times. The chain couples TRBV7-2 to TRBJ1-5, with TRBD1 matching 8 bases. The CDR3 has 15 amino acids. Germline V CDR1 and CDR2: SGHTA, FQGNSA. V shed 4 bases, J shed 2 bases, and the junction held 4 bases outside the gene matches. The CDR3 sequence is CASSWTGRRNQPQHF. CDR3 DNA: TGTGCCAGCAGCTGGACAGGGCGGCGCAATCAGCCCCAGCATTTT.

As concerns this clonotype: This could be a read error, since a much larger clone is one nucleotide away. The rearrangement uses TRBV29-1 and TRBJ2-7; unclear D gene. CDR1 is SQVTM and CDR2 is ANQGSEA in the germline V gene. This CDR3 is 12 amino acids long. The CDR3 loop is CSLEASTYEQYF. The CDR3 DNA is TGCAGCCTTGAGGCAAGTACCTACGAGCAGTACTTC.

The chain combines TRBV20-1 with TRBJ2-5; tentatively, D is TRBD2 (5 bases). This CDR3 region has 13 residues. The V gene lost 1 base and the J gene lost 9 bases, with 15 bases spanning the gap. Germline-derived CDR1 and CDR2 are DFQATT and SNEGSKA (reference sequence). Here the CDR3 DNA reads TGCAGTGCTAGAGCGGTTGGAGGTGAGGCCCAGTACTTC. This gives the protein CSARAVGGEAQYF.

This clonotype has at least ten counts. This chain uses TRBV19 with TRBJ2-1, with TRBD2 matching over 8 bases. J lost 9 bases, V lost 6 bases, and 10 bases had no gene match. CDR1 LNHDA and CDR2 SQIVND come from the germline V gene (reference sequence). The CDR3 contains 14 residues. The CDR3 loop is CASRSPGLDIEQFF. CDR3 nucleotides: TGTGCCAGTAGGTCCCCGGGACTAGATATTGAGCAGTTCTTC.

On this clonotype itself: A much larger clone lies a single base off, so this may be a read error. The V gene is TRBV4-1, the J gene TRBJ2-5; D is tentatively TRBD1 or TRBD2 (6 bases each). The CDR3 totals 16 residues. Germline V CDR1 and CDR2: MGHRA, YSYEKL. V was pared by 3 bases and J by 0 bases, with 14 bases between. CDR3 nucleotides: TGCGCCAGCAGCCATGGGGGGCAGGGGTACCAAGAGACCCAGTACTTC. Its translation is CASSHGGQGYQETQYF.

With regard to this clonotype: A junction boundary mismatches the germline segment, possibly from a read error. The chain links TRBV7-3 to TRBJ2-7; tentatively, D is TRBD1 (6 bases). Germline V gives CDR1 SGHTA, CDR2 FQGTGA. The CDR3 loop spans 13 amino acids. The CDR3 is CASSLRGRQELDF. The CDR3 DNA reads as TGTGCCAGCAGCTTAAGGGGGCGGCAGGAGTTGGACTTC.

As concerns this clonotype: A much larger clone lies a single base off, so this may be a read error. The V and J genes are TRBV7-2 and TRBJ1-1; 7 bases are a match to TRBD1. The CDR3 totals 16 residues. Germline V CDR1 and CDR2: SGHTA, FQGNSA. CDR3 sequence: CASSLDQGGGITEALF. The DNA for the CDR3 is TGTGCCAGCAGCTTAGACCAGGGGGGGGGGATCACTGAAGCTTTATTT.

The chain uses TRBV5-4 and TRBJ2-2, with D possibly being TRBD2 (6 bases). The germline V and J ends were trimmed by 5 bases and 4 bases, with 9 bases remaining between them. The V gene's germline CDR1 is SGHNT and CDR2 YYREEE (reference sequence). CDR3 size: 13 residues. CDR3 residues: CASSGGFTGELFF. CDR3 DNA: TGTGCCAGCAGTGGAGGGTTCACCGGGGAGCTGTTTTTT.

This clonotype was observed many times. The chain uses TRBV4-3 and TRBJ2-1, with D perhaps TRBD2 (7 bases). Trimming removed 0 bases from V and 8 bases from J, with 14 bases in between. The CDR3 length is 15 residues. The germline V gene encodes CDR1 LGHNA and CDR2 YSLEER. CDR3 sequence (DNA): TGCGCCAGCAGCCAAGATGGACGGGGGGCCGATGAGCAGTTCTTC. Protein: CASSQDGRGADEQFF.

This clonotype was recorded at least ten times. V is TRBV4-1 and J is TRBJ1-2, with unresolved D. Germline assignment: CDR1 MGHRA and CDR2 YSYEKL. CDR3 size: 14 residues. The V gene lost 4 bases and the J gene lost 8 bases, with 17 bases spanning the gap. CDR3 protein: CASSLNPPSRGYTF. CDR3 in DNA: TGCGCCAGCAGCCTAAACCCTCCGTCGAGGGGCTACACCTTC.

The chain carries TRBV18 and TRBJ2-7; D not resolved. Trimming left V 1 base short and J 4 bases short, with 11 bases between. Germline CDR1 and CDR2: KGHSH and LQKENI. This CDR3 contains 14 residues. The CDR3 sequence is CASSPQWFGYEQYF. The CDR3 DNA follows: TGTGCCAGCTCACCACAGTGGTTTGGGTACGAGCAGTACTTC.

As to this clonotype: This could be a read error, since a much larger clone is one nucleotide away. This chain connects TRBV4-1 to TRBJ1-5; no clear D gene. V lost 0 bases, J lost 4 bases, and 7 bases lay in between. The CDR3 covers 14 residues. The germline V gene encodes CDR1 MGHRA and CDR2 YSYEKL. The CDR3 spells CASSQDRANQPQHF. As DNA, the CDR3 is TGCGCCAGCAGCCAAGATCGGGCTAATCAGCCCCAGCATTTT.

There are many counts of this clonotype. The chain recombines TRBV7-8 with TRBJ2-3; TRBD2 aligns across 13 bases. Unmatched junction bases numbered 9, after V lost 5 bases and J lost 7 bases. The CDR3 has 16 amino acids. Germline V gene sequence: CDR1 SGHVS, CDR2 FQNEAQ. Written as DNA, the CDR3 is TGTGCCAGCAGCGATGGACTAGCGGGAGTTGTATATACGCAGTATTTT. Protein: CASSDGLAGVVYTQYF.

This clonotype was recorded a few times. CDR3 bases: TGTGCCAGCAGTGATGTCCCGTCGGGCGAGCAGTACTTC. Its translation is CASSDVPSGEQYF. The J gene is TRBJ2-7, the V gene TRBV2; the D is unclear. Trimming shortened V by 3 bases and J by 6 bases, and 12 bases separated the two germline ends. This CDR3 is 13 amino acids long. Germline CDR1 and CDR2: SNHLY and FYNNEI.

As for this clonotype: It may be a read error: a sequence one base away is much more abundant. The V call is TRBV14, the J call TRBJ2-5, with a weak D call TRBD2 (6 bases). The V gene lost 1 base and the J gene lost 1 base, with 7 bases spanning the gap. Germline V gene data show CDR1 as SGHDN and CDR2 as FVKESK. The CDR3 sequence is 14 residues long. CDR3: CASSQVEGQETQYF. The CDR3 DNA sequence: TGTGCCAGCAGCCAAGTGGAGGGCCAAGAGACCCAGTACTTC.

Note on this clonotype: A much larger clone lies a single base off, so this may be a read error. This chain links TRBV7-2 with TRBJ2-7; a possible D gene is TRBD2 (6 bases). Germline-derived CDR1 and CDR2 are SGHTA and FQGNSA. V was pared by 7 bases and J by 5 bases, with 18 bases between. The CDR3 contains 14 residues. The CDR3 DNA sequence: TGTGCCAGCATTCGAATCGGGAGTTCTAACGAGCAGTACTTC. This codes for CASIRIGSSNEQYF. The full variable domain, completed using reference TRBV7-2 and TRBJ2-7, is GAGVSQSPSNKVTEKGKDVELRCDPISGHTALYWYRQSLGQGLEFLIYFQGNSAPDKSGLPSDRFSAERTGGSVSTLTIQRTQQEDSAVYLCASIRIGSSNEQYFGPGTRLTVT.

This clonotype was detected a few times. V gene TRBV11-2 combines with J gene TRBJ1-1; D is unclear. CDR1 and CDR2 (germline): SGHAT, FQNNGV. Trimming cost V 0 bases and J 10 bases, with 12 bases left between them. The CDR3 contains 13 residues. The CDR3 bases are TGTGCCAGCAGCTTAGAGGTAGGCGCTGCAGCTTTCTTT. Its translation is CASSLEVGAAAFF.

This clonotype was counted ten times or more. The CDR3 region is CASSSRNQETQYF. The CDR3, as DNA: TGTGCCAGCAGTTCCAGGAACCAAGAGACCCAGTACTTC. The rearrangement joins TRBV28 to TRBJ2-5; no clear D gene. In germline, CDR1 is MDHEN, CDR2 SYDVKM. The CDR3 contains 13 residues. V was pared by 4 bases and J by 0 bases, with 6 bases between.